This TCR beta chain is drawn from a study of beta chain features in type 1 diabetes. About the study: On cell yields, gender and age, patients and healthy donors were similar. Study-wide results and caveats: In every one of the four CD4+ subsets, TCRB CDR3s were moderately but significantly shorter in Type 1 diabetes patients. Sequencing from cDNA could over-represent high-TCR-expressing cells.

The CDR3 is 13 residues long. Germline V gene sequence: CDR1 SGHNT, CDR2 YYREEE (reference sequence). V was trimmed by 0 bases and J by 5 bases, leaving 8 bases between them. Of the isolated RNA, all was reverse transcribed, and so the sequenced material was expressed TCRB transcripts. TCRdb's copy holds only in-frame clones and misses some; the assay was immunoSEQ multiplex PCR. Here the sample spans 100,000 to 150,000 clones, 9% being singletons. This clone was found a few times. The target antigen is unknown. The sequencing sample was made of central memory CD4+ T cells from blood. The receptor was derived from a man under 40 with type 1 diabetes. This chain connects TRBV5-4 to TRBJ2-5; D is possibly TRBD2 (5 bases). The CDR3 sequence is CASSLEGSETQYF. The CDR3 DNA sequence: TGTGCCAGCAGCTTGGAAGGGAGCGAGACCCAGTACTTC.